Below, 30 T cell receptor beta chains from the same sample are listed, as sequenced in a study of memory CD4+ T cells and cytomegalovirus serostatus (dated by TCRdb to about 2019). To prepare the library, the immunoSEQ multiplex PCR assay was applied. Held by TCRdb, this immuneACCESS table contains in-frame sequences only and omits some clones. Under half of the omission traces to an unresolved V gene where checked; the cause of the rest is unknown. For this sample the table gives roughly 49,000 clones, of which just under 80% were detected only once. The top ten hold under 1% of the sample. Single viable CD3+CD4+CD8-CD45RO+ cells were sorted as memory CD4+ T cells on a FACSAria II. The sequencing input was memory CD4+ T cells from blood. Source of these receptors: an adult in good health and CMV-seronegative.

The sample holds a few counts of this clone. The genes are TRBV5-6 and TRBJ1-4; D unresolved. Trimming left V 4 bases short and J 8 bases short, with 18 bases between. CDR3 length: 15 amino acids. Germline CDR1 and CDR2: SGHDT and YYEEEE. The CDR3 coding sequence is TGTGCCAGCAGCCTAGGAAACAGTTATAGGGAAAAACTGTTTTTT. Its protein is CASSLGNSYREKLFF.

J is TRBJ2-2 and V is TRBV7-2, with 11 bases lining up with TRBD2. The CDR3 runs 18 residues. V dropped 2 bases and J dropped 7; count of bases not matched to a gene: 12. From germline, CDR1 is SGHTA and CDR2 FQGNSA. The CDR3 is CASSLYVVAGGRGGELFF. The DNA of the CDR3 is TGTGCCAGCAGCTTATATGTCGTAGCGGGGGGGCGCGGCGGGGAGCTGTTTTTT.

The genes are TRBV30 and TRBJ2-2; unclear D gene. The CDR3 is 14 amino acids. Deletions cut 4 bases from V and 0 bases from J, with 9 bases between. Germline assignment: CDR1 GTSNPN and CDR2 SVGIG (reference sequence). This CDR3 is CAWTAPSNTGELFF. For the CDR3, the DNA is TGTGCCTGGACAGCTCCTTCGAACACCGGGGAGCTGTTTTTT.

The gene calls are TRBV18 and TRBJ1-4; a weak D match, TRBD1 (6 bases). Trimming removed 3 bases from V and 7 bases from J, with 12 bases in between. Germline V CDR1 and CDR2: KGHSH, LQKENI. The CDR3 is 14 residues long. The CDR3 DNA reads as TGTGCCAGCTCACCCAACAGGGATAGTGAAAAACTGTTTTTT. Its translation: CASSPNRDSEKLFF.

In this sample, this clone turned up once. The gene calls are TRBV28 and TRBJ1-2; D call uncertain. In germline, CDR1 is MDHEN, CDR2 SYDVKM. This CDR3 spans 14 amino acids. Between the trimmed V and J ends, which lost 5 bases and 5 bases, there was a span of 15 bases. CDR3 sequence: CASSGFRRPYGYTF. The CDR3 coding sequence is TGTGCCAGCAGTGGGTTCCGGCGGCCATATGGCTACACCTTC.

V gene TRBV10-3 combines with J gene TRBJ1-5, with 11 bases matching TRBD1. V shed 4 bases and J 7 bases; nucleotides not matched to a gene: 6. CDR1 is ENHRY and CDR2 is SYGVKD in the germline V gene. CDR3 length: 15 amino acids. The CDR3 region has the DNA TGTGCCATCAGTGGGACAGGGGGCGCCGGACAGCCCCAGCATTTT. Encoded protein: CAISGTGGAGQPQHF.

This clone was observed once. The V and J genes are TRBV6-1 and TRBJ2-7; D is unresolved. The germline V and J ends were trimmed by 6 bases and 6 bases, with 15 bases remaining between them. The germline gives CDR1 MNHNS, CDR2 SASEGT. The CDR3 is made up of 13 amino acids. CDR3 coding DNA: TGTGCCAGCAGAGAATCTCAGGCGAGCGAGCAGTACTTC. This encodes CASRESQASEQYF.

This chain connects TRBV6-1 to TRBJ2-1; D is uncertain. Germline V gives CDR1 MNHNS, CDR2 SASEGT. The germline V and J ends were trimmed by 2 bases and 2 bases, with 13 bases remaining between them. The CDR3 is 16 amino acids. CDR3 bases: TGTGCCAGCAGTGAACAACGGTCTGCCGCCTACAATGAGCAGTTCTTC. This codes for CASSEQRSAAYNEQFF.

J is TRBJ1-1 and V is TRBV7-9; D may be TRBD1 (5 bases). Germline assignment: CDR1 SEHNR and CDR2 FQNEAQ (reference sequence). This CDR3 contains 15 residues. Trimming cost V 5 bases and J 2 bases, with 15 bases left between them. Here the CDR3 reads CASSRDRGANTEAFF. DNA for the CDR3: TGTGCCAGCAGCCGAGACAGAGGGGCTAACACTGAAGCTTTCTTT.

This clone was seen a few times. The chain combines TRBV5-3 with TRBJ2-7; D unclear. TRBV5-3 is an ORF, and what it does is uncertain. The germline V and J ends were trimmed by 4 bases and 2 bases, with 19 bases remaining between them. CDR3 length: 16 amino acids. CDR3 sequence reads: CARSREPRADPYEQYF. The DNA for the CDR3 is TGTGCCAGAAGCCGTGAACCACGGGCGGATCCCTACGAGCAGTACTTC.

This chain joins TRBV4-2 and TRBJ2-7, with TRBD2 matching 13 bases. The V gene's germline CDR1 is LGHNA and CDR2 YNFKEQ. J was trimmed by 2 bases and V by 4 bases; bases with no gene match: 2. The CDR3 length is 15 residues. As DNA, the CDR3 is TGTGCCAGCAGCCCCACTAGCGGGGGGGCCTACGAGCAGTACTTC. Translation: CASSPTSGGAYEQYF.

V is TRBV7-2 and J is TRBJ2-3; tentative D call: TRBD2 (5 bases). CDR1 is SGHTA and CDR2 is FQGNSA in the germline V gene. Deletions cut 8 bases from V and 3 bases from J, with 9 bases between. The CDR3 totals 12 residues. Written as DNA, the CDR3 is TGTGCCAGCGGGAGTACGACAGATACGCAGTATTTT. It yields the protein CASGSTTDTQYF.

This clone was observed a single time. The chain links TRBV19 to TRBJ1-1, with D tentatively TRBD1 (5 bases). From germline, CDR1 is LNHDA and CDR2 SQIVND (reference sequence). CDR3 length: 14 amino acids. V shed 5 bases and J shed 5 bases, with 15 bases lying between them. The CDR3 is CASSATREGTEAFF. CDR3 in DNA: TGTGCCAGTAGTGCTACCAGGGAAGGAACTGAAGCTTTCTTT.

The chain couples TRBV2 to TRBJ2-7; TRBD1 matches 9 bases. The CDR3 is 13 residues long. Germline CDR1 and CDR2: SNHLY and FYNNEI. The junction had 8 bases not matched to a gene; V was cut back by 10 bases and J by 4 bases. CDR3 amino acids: CATAGQGFYEQYF. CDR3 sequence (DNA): TGTGCCACCGCGGGACAGGGATTTTACGAGCAGTACTTC.

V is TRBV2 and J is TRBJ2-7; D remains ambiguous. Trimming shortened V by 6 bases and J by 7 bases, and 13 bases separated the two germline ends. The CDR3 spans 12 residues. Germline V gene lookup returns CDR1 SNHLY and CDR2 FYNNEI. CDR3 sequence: CASRDPLEEQYF. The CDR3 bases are TGTGCCAGCAGGGACCCTCTAGAGGAGCAGTACTTC.

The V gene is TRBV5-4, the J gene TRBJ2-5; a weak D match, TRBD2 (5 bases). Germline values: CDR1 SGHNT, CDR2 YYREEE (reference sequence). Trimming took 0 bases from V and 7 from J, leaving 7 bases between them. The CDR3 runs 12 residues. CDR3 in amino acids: CASSLAGRTQYF. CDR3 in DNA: TGTGCCAGCAGCTTGGCGGGAAGGACCCAGTACTTC.

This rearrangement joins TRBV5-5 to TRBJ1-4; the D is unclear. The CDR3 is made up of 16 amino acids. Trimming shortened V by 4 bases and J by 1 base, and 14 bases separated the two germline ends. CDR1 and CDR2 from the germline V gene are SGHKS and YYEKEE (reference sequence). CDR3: CASSLPSLGTNEKLFF. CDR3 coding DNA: TGTGCCAGCAGCCTACCTTCTTTGGGAACTAATGAAAAACTGTTTTTT.

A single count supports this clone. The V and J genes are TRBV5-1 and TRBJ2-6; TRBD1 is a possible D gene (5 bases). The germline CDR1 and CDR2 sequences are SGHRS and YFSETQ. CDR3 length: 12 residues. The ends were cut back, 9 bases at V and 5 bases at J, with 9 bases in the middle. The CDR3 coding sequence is TGCGCCACCTCGGACAGGGCCAACGTCCTGACTTTC. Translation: CATSDRANVLTF.

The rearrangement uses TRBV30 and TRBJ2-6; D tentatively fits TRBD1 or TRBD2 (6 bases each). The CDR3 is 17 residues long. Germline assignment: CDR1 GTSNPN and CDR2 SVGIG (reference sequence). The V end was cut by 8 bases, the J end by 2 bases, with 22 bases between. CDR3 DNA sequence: TGTGCCGGAGGGGGTCCCATAAGCGGACCTGGGGCCAACGTCCTGACTTTC. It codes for CAGGGPISGPGANVLTF.

Here the CDR3 DNA reads TGTGCCAGCAGCCAAGATCTGGCATATGGCTACACCTTC. This translates into CASSQDLAYGYTF. This chain links TRBV14 with TRBJ1-2, with D unclear. The CDR3 runs 13 residues. Germline V gives CDR1 SGHDN, CDR2 FVKESK. Trimming stripped 0 bases from V and 5 bases from J, with 7 bases between.

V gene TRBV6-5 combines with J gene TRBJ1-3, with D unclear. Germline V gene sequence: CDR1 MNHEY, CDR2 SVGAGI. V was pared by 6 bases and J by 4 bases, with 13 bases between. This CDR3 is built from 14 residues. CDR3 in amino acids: CASSPTRGGNTIYF. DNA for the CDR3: TGTGCCAGCAGCCCCACACGCGGCGGAAACACCATATATTTT.

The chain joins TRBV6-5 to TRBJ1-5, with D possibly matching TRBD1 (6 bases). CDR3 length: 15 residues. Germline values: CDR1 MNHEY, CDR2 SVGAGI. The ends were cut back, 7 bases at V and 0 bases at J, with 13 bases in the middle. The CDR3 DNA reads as TGTGCCAGCAAACCCGGGACAAATAGCAATCAGCCCCAGCATTTT. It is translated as CASKPGTNSNQPQHF.

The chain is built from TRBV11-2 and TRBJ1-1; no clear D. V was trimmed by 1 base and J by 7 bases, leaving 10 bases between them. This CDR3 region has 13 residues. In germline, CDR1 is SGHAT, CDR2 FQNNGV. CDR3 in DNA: TGTGCCAGCAGCTTAGGCCCTTTAGGTGAAGCTTTCTTT. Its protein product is CASSLGPLGEAFF.

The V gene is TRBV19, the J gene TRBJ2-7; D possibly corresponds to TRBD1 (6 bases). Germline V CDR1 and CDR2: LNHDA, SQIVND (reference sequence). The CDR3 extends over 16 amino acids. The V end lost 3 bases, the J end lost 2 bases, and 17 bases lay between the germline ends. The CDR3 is CASSMRGTITTYEQYF. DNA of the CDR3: TGTGCCAGTAGTATGAGGGGGACGATTACTACCTACGAGCAGTACTTC.

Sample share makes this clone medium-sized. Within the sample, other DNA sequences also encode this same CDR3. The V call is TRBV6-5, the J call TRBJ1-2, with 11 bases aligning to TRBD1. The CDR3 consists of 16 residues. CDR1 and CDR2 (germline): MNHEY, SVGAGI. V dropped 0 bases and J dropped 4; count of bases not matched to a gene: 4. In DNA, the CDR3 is TGTGCCAGCAGTTACTCCCGGACAGGGGGCGGCTATGGCTACACCTTC. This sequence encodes CASSYSRTGGGYGYTF.

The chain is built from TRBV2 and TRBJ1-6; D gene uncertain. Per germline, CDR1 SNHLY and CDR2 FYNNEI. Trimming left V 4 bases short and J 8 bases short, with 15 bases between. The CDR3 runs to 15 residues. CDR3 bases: TGTGCCAGCAGTGCCACGGACGGCGTTTATTCACCCCTCCACTTT. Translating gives CASSATDGVYSPLHF.

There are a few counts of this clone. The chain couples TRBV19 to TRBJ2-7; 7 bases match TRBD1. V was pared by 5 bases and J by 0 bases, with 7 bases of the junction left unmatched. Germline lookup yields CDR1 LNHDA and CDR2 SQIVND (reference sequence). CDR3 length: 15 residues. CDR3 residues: CASSDRQGLSYEQYF. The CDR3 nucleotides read TGTGCCAGTAGTGACCGACAGGGCCTCTCCTACGAGCAGTACTTC.

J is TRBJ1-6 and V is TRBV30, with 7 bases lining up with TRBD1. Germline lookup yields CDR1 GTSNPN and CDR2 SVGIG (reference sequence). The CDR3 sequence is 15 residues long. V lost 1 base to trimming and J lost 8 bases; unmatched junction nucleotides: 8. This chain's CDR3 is CAWSEQGLWDSPLHF. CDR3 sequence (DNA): TGTGCCTGGAGTGAACAGGGGCTGTGGGATTCACCCCTCCACTTT.

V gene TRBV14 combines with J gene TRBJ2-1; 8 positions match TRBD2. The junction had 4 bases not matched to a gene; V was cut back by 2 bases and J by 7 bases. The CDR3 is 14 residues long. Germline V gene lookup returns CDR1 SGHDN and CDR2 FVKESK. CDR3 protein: CASSQSGGTNEQFF. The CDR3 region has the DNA TGTGCCAGCAGCCAATCGGGGGGGACAAATGAGCAGTTCTTC.

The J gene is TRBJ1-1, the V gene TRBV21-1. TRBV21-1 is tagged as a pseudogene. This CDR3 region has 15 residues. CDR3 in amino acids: CASSKYTEGCAEAFF. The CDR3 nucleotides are TGTGCCAGCAGCAAATACACCGAAGGGTGCGCTGAAGCTTTCTTT.